The 3 T cell receptor beta chains presented below share a single source sample, sequenced in a study of cytomegalovirus exposure and HLA in healthy donors. Researchers ran the PCR with 60 Vbeta and 13 Jbeta primers. Profiling relied on immunoSEQ multiplex PCR, and the TCRdb table lists in-frame clones only, not all of them. The listing records 50,000 to 60,000 clones. Material for sequencing was PBMCs. These receptors were taken from a male donor in good health and CMV-seronegative.

The V gene is TRBV7-2, the J gene TRBJ1-1, with 9 bases matching TRBD1. Germline CDR1 and CDR2: SGHTA and FQGNSA. This CDR3 is 14 amino acids long. Trimming removed 5 bases from V and 3 bases from J; junction bases left unmatched: 4. CDR3 DNA sequence: TGTGCCAGCAGCCAGTACAGGGGGCACACTGAAGCTTTCTTT. Translated, it gives CASSQYRGHTEAFF.

This sequence joins TRBV15 and TRBJ1-1, with 9 nucleotides matching TRBD1. Germline V CDR1 and CDR2: LNHNV, YYDKDF (reference sequence). Losses at the gene ends were 5 bases for V and 0 bases for J; bases not matched to a gene: 1. The CDR3 consists of 14 residues. The CDR3: CATSRDRVNTEAFF. DNA of the CDR3: TGTGCCACCAGCCGGGACAGGGTGAACACTGAAGCTTTCTTT. The variable domain in full, completed from reference TRBV15 and TRBJ1-1, reads DAMVIQNPRYQVTQFGKPVTLSCSQTLNHNVMYWYQQKSSQAPKLLFHYYDKDFNNEADTPDNFQSRRPNTSFCFLDIRSPGLGDTAMYLCATSRDRVNTEAFFGQGTRLTVV.

A note on this clone: The identical CDR3 is also encoded by other nucleotide sequences in the sample. The rearrangement joins TRBV7-2 to TRBJ1-6; D gene uncertain. Germline CDR1 SGHTA, CDR2 FQGNSA. V dropped 5 bases and J dropped 13 bases, with 18 bases sitting between them. The CDR3 runs to 14 residues. The CDR3 DNA reads as TGTGCCAGCAGCCCGGGAAGGGCAGCGGGGCCCCTCCACTTT. Translation gives CASSPGRAAGPLHF.